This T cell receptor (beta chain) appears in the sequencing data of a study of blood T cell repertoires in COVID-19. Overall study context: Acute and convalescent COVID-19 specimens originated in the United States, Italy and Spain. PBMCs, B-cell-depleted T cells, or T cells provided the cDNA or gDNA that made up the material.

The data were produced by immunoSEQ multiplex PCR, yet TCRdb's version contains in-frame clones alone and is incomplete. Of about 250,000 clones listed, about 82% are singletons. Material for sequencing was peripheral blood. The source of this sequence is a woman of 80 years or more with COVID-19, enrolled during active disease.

The CDR3 loop reads CASSLSGLNEQFF. CDR3 nucleotide sequence: TGTGCCAGCAGTCTTAGCGGACTCAATGAGCAGTTCTTC. The chain employs TRBV28 and TRBJ2-1; D might be TRBD2 (6 bases). The CDR3 spans 13 residues. Germline V gene sequence: CDR1 MDHEN, CDR2 SYDVKM. The ends were cut back, 5 bases at V and 6 bases at J, with 11 bases in the middle.